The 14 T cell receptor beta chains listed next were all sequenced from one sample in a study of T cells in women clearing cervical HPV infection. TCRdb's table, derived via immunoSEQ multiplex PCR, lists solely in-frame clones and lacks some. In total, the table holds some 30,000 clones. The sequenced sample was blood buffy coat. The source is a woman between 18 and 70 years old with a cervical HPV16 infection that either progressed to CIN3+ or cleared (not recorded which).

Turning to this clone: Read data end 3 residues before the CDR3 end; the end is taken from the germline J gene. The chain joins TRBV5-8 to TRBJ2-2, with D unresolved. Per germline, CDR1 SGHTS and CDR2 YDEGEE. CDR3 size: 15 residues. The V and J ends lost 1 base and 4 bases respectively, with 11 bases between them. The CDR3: CASSLYVTFTGELFF. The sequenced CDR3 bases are TGTGCCAGCAGCTTGTACGTTACATTCACCGGGGAG.

Here the CDR3 reads CASSSRQSGANVLTF. The CDR3 bases that were read are TGTGCCAGCAGCTCCCGACAGTCTGGGGCCAACGTC. The V call is TRBV11-2, the J call TRBJ2-6; D possibly corresponds to TRBD1 (5 bases). The read comes to an end 3 residues before the CDR3 does, leaving the germline J gene to fill in the end. V was clipped by 4 bases and J by 1 base, with 8 bases between them. CDR1 and CDR2 (germline): SGHAT, FQNNGV. The CDR3 length is 15 residues.

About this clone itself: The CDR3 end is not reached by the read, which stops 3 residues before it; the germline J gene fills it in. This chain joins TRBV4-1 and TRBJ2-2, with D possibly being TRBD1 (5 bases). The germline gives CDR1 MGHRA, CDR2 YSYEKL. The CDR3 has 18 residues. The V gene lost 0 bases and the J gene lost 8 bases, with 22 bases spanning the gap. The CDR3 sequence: CASSQDLVLQDVIGELFF. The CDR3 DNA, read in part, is TGCGCCAGCAGCCAAGATTTGGTACTACAGGATGTAATTGGGGAG.

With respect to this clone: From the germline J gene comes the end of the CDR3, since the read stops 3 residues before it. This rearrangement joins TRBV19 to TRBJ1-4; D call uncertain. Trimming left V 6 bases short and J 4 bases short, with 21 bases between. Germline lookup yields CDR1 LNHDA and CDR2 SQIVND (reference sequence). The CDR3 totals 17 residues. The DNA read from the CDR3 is TGTGCCAGTAGCCGAGGTCCAGCCGTTACGGGTAATGAAAAA. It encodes CASSRGPAVTGNEK. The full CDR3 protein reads CASSRGPAVTGNEKLFF. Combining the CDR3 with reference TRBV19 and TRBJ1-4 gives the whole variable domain DGGITQSPKYLFRKEGQNVTLSCEQNLNHDAMYWYRQDPGQGLRLIYYSQIVNDFQKGDIAEGYSVSREKKESFPLTVTSAQKNPTAFYLCASSRGPAVTGNEKLFFGSGTQLSVL.

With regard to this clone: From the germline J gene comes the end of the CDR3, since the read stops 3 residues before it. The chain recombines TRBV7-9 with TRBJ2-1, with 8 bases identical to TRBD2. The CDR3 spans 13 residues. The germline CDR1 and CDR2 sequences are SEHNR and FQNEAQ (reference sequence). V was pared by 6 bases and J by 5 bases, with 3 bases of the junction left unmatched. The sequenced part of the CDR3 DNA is TGTGCCAGCAGTCGTAGCGGGAACAATGAG. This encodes CASSRSGNNE. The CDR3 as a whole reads CASSRSGNNEQFF.

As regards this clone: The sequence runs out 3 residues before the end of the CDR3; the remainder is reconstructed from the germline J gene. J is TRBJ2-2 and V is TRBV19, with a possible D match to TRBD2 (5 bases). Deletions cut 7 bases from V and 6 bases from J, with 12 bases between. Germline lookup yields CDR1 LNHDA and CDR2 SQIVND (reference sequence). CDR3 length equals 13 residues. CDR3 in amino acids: CASTVRGSGELFF. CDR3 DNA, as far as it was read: TGTGCCAGTACCGTTAGAGGGTCCGGGGAG.

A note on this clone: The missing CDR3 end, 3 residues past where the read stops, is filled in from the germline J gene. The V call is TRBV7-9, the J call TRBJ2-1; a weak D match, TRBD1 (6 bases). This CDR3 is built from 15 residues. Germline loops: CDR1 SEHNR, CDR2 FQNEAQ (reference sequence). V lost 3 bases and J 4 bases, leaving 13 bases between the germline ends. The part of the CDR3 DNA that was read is TGTGCCAGCAGCTTGACCGGGACAAGTTACAATGAG. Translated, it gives CASSLTGTSYNE. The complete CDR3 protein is CASSLTGTSYNEQFF.

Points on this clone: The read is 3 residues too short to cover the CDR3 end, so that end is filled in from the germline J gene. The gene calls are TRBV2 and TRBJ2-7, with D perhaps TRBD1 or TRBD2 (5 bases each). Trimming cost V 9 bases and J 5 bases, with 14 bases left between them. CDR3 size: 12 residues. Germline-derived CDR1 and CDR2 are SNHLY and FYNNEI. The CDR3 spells CASGRELDEQYF. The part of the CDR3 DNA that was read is TGTGCCAGTGGCAGGGAGTTAGACGAG.

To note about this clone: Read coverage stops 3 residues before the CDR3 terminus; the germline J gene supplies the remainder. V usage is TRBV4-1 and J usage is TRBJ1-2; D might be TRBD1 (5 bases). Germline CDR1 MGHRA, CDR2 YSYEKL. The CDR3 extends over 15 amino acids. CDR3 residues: CASSQTQGTHAGYTF. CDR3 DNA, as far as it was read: TGCGCCAGCAGCCAAACTCAGGGTACCCACGCGGGC.

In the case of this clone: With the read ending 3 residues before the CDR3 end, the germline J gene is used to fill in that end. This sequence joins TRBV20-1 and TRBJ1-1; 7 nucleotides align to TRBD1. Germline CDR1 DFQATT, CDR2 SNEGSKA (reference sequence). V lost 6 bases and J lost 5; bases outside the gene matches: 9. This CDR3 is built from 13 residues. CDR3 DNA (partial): TGCAGTGCGACGACAGGGCGGAGGACTGAA. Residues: CSATTGRRTE. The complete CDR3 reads CSATTGRRTEAFF.

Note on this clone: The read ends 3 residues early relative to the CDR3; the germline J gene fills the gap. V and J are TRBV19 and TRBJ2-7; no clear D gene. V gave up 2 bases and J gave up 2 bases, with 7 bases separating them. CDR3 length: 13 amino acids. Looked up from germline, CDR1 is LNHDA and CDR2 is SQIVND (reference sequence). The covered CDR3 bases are TGTGCCAGTAGTATAACCGGTGCCTACGAG. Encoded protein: CASSITGAYE. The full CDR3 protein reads CASSITGAYEQYF.

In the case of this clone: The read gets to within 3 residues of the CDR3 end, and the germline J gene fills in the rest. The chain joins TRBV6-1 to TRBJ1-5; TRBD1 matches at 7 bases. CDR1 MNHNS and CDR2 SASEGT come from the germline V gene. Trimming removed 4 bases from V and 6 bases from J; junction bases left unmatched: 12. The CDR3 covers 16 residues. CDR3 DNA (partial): TGTGCCAGCAGTGGAAGCGAACAACACAGGGGTCAGCCC. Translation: CASSGSEQHRGQP. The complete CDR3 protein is CASSGSEQHRGQPQHF.

CDR3 sequence: CASSIGGFNYGYTF. CDR3 DNA, as far as it was read: TGTGCCAGTAGTATCGGAGGGTTTAACTATGGC. The rearrangement links TRBV19 to TRBJ1-2; D ambiguous. The read stops 3 residues short of the end of the CDR3; the missing end is completed from the germline J gene. Trimming stripped 3 bases from V and 1 base from J, with 9 bases between. Germline assignment: CDR1 LNHDA and CDR2 SQIVND (reference sequence). The CDR3 consists of 14 residues.

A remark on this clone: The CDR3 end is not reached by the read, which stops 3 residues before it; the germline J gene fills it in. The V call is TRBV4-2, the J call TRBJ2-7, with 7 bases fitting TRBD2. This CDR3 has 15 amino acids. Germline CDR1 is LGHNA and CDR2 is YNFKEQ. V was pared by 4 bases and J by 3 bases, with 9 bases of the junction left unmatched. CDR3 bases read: TGTGCCAGCAGCCCTATCTCTGGGGGGGTCTACGAG. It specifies CASSPISGGVYE. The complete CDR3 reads CASSPISGGVYEQYF.